These 21 T cell receptor beta chains came from one sample sequenced in a study of T cells in Graves' hyperthyroidism and ophthalmopathy (dated by TCRdb to about 2019). Library prep was done by multiplex PCR. Reads for this sample came from an Illumina HiSeq 2000. TCR beta CDR3 regions were amplified from RNA transcripts. For the first round of RT-PCR on the TCR CDR3, the HTBI primer set was used together with the Qiagen OneStep RT-PCR kit. TCRdb reprocessed the public reads (quality trimming at Q25 with fastp, clone calling with MiXCR) and kept in-frame beta chains. All rows with the same CDR3 protein become a single entry with the most common DNA and genes. A total of roughly 710,000 distinct CDR3 sequences appear in this sample, 30% to 40% of them only once. The top ten clones comprise 31% of the sample. Sequencing was done on a sample of blood. These TCRs come from a woman aged 40-49 years with Graves' hyperthyroidism.

The chain is built from TRBV6-6 and TRBJ2-5; 7 bases agree with TRBD2. The V segment lost 0 bases and the J segment 1 base; nucleotides outside the gene matches: 5. The CDR3 is made up of 16 amino acids. Per the germline V gene, CDR1 is MNHNY and CDR2 is SVGAGI (reference sequence). The CDR3 DNA follows: TGTGCCAGCAGTTACTCAGCGGGGACGCCCCAAGAGACCCAGTACTTC. Translation: CASSYSAGTPQETQYF.

This chain links TRBV9 with TRBJ2-2, with TRBD2 as a possible D gene (6 bases). The V end was cut by 3 bases, the J end by 5 bases, with 14 bases between. The CDR3 has 15 residues. CDR1 is SGDLS, CDR2 YYNGEE, per germline. The CDR3 protein is CASSALRERTGELFF. For the CDR3, the DNA is TGTGCCAGCAGCGCCCTACGGGAGAGGACCGGGGAGCTGTTTTTT.

In this sample, this clonotype turned up a few times. The CDR3 sequence is CASSKWATVGYTF. The CDR3 DNA sequence: TGTGCCAGCAGCAAGTGGGCGACGGTCGGCTACACCTTC. The genes are TRBV7-9 and TRBJ1-2; D remains ambiguous. CDR3 length equals 13 residues. Trimming took off 5 bases at V and 8 bases at J, with 15 bases between the two ends. Germline assignment: CDR1 SEHNR and CDR2 FQNEAQ (reference sequence).

This sequence joins TRBV20-1 and TRBJ2-5; possible D gene TRBD1, 6 bases. The CDR3 runs 13 residues. Germline V gene lookup returns CDR1 DFQATT and CDR2 SNEGSKA (reference sequence). Trimming stripped 5 bases from V and 1 base from J, with 11 bases between. CDR3 in DNA: TGCAGTGCTGCAGGGGAGAGCCAAGAGACCCAGTACTTC. Translating gives CSAAGESQETQYF.

This chain joins TRBV25-1 and TRBJ1-4; D may be TRBD1 (5 bases). The CDR3 totals 13 residues. V shed 5 bases and J shed 5 bases, with 9 bases lying between them. The germline CDR1 and CDR2 sequences are MGHDK and SYGVNS. The CDR3 protein is CASSLRQNEKLFF. Written as DNA, the CDR3 is TGTGCCAGCAGTTTAAGACAGAATGAAAAACTGTTTTTT.

The chain recombines TRBV7-6 with TRBJ1-6; D might be TRBD1 (6 bases). The germline V gene has CDR1 SGHVS and CDR2 FNYEAQ. This CDR3 contains 16 residues. Trimming pared 5 bases from V and 7 bases from J, leaving 18 bases between. This CDR3 is CASSPSVGGVNSPLHF. The CDR3 DNA is TGTGCCAGCAGCCCCTCTGTGGGGGGCGTGAATTCACCCCTCCACTTT.

This chain connects TRBV30 to TRBJ1-5; tentative D call: TRBD1 (5 bases). Germline CDR1 GTSNPN, CDR2 SVGIG (reference sequence). Trimming shortened V by 4 bases and J by 4 bases, and 11 bases separated the two germline ends. The CDR3 is made up of 13 amino acids. CDR3 coding DNA: TGTGCCTGGAACGCTGGGGCAAATCAGCCCCAGCATTTT. This translates into CAWNAGANQPQHF.

This clonotype was observed a single time. The chain joins TRBV10-2 to TRBJ1-5; D possibly corresponds to TRBD1 (5 bases). The CDR3 spans 13 residues. V lost 6 bases and J lost 5, with 11 bases in between. Germline lookup yields CDR1 WSHSY and CDR2 SAAADI. The CDR3 loop reads CASRARADQPQHF. DNA of the CDR3: TGCGCCAGCAGGGCCAGGGCCGATCAGCCCCAGCATTTT.

The V gene is TRBV7-3, the J gene TRBJ1-1; perhaps TRBD1 as D (5 bases). Germline lookup yields CDR1 SGHTA and CDR2 FQGTGA. Trimming took off 1 base at V and 1 base at J, with 13 bases between the two ends. The CDR3 extends over 16 amino acids. The CDR3 DNA reads as TGTGCCAGCAGCTTAAACCCCGGAGGGGAGAACACTGAAGCTTTCTTT. Translating gives CASSLNPGGENTEAFF.

The chain joins TRBV4-3 to TRBJ2-7, with TRBD1 identical over 10 bases. The length of the CDR3 is 15 residues. The germline V gene encodes CDR1 LGHNA and CDR2 YSLEER. Trimming took 4 bases from V and 6 from J; bases not matched to a gene: 9. The CDR3 loop is CASSLPGQGWGEQYF. CDR3 DNA sequence: TGCGCCAGCAGCCTACCGGGACAGGGGTGGGGCGAGCAGTACTTC.

The J gene is TRBJ1-1, the V gene TRBV5-6; D may be TRBD1 (5 bases). The CDR3 length is 18 residues. Germline lookup yields CDR1 SGHDT and CDR2 YYEEEE. Deletions cut 4 bases from V and 0 bases from J, with 22 bases between. CDR3 in amino acids: CASSTPGRCCGLNTEAFF. As DNA, the CDR3 is TGTGCCAGCAGCACCCCGGGGCGTTGTTGCGGCCTGAACACTGAAGCTTTCTTT.

This rearrangement joins TRBV24-1 to TRBJ2-7; D unclear. Trimming stripped 3 bases from V and 6 bases from J, with 5 bases between. The germline CDR1 and CDR2 sequences are KGHDR and SFDVKD. The CDR3 loop spans 11 amino acids. DNA for the CDR3: TGTGCCACCAGTGATCTGCGCGAGCAGTACTTC. It is translated as CATSDLREQYF.

The gene calls are TRBV12-3 or TRBV12-4 and TRBJ2-7; D possibly corresponds to TRBD1 (6 bases). Trimming left V 3 bases short and J 4 bases short, with 13 bases between. This CDR3 is 14 amino acids long. The DNA of the CDR3 is TGTGCCAGCAGTTTGGGGGCCCTACCATACGAGCAGTACTTC. Its translation: CASSLGALPYEQYF.

Only a few counts were recorded for this clonotype. This chain links TRBV11-2 with TRBJ2-5; D could derive from TRBD1 or TRBD2 (6 bases each). The length of the CDR3 is 15 residues. Germline V CDR1 and CDR2: SGHAT, FQNNGV. Trimming took off 5 bases at V and 1 base at J, with 14 bases between the two ends. CDR3 nucleotide sequence: TGTGCCAGCAGCGAGGGGGTGGGAGGCCAAGAGACCCAGTACTTC. The encoded protein is CASSEGVGGQETQYF.

In its sample, this clonotype was seen many times. V usage is TRBV9 and J usage is TRBJ1-1, with D unclear. Germline V gene sequence: CDR1 SGDLS, CDR2 YYNGEE. Trimming shortened V by 0 bases and J by 6 bases, and 12 bases separated the two germline ends. The CDR3 is 14 amino acids. The CDR3 spells CASSVGSSEAEAFF. The CDR3 DNA sequence: TGTGCCAGCAGCGTAGGCAGTTCTGAGGCTGAAGCTTTCTTT.

A single count supports this clonotype. This chain links TRBV10-3 with TRBJ2-5; D gene ambiguous. The length of the CDR3 is 11 residues. Germline values: CDR1 ENHRY, CDR2 SYGVKD. This CDR3 is CARDLGETQYF. CDR3 DNA: TGTGCTAGAGACCTGGGGGAGACCCAGTACTTC.

This clonotype was picked up one time. The rearrangement joins TRBV20-1 to TRBJ2-2; 9 bases agree with TRBD1. The germline V gene has CDR1 DFQATT and CDR2 SNEGSKA (reference sequence). The J segment lost 5 bases and the V segment lost 3 bases, leaving 10 bases of the junction unmatched. This CDR3 has 16 residues. CDR3 in amino acids: CSARPDRGPKTGELFF. In DNA form, the CDR3 reads TGCAGTGCTAGGCCGGACAGGGGACCAAAAACCGGGGAGCTGTTTTTT.

The sample holds many counts of this clonotype. The V and J genes are TRBV12-3 or TRBV12-4 and TRBJ1-2, with D hard to call. The V and J ends lost 5 bases and 7 bases respectively, with 14 bases between them. The CDR3 runs 13 residues. The CDR3 here is CASSVTISGGYTF. The DNA of the CDR3 is TGTGCCAGCAGTGTGACCATATCGGGTGGCTACACCTTC.

The chain couples TRBV6-5 to TRBJ2-2, with 13 bases aligning to TRBD2. V shed 2 bases and J 6 bases; nucleotides not matched to a gene: 6. Germline CDR1 is MNHEY and CDR2 is SVGAGI. The length of the CDR3 is 17 residues. For the CDR3, the DNA is TGTGCCAGCAGTTACGGTGGACTAGCGGGGGCGGCCGGGGAGCTGTTTTTT. Amino acids: CASSYGGLAGAAGELFF.

In this sample, this clonotype turned up a few times. V usage is TRBV4-3 and J usage is TRBJ2-7; tentative D call: TRBD2 (5 bases). V dropped 3 bases and J dropped 5 bases, with 14 bases sitting between them. Germline loops: CDR1 LGHNA, CDR2 YSLEER. CDR3 length: 14 residues. CDR3 DNA sequence: TGCGCCAGCAGCCATCAAGAGGGAAACGACGAGCAGTACTTC. Amino acid sequence: CASSHQEGNDEQYF.

This chain connects TRBV19 to TRBJ2-7; either TRBD1 or TRBD2 may fit D (5 bases each). The CDR3 extends over 13 amino acids. V lost 5 bases, J lost 2 bases, and 10 bases lay in between. CDR1 is LNHDA, CDR2 SQIVND, per germline (reference sequence). In DNA, the CDR3 is TGTGCCAGTAGTGTACGGGACCCCTACGAGCAGTACTTC. Protein: CASSVRDPYEQYF.